This T cell receptor (beta chain) derives from a study of T-cell reconstitution after alpha-beta-depleted transplantation in children. The study, taken as a whole, reports: The authors attributed T-cell counts and diversity one year after transplant mostly to newly produced T cells. Where some patients showed high TCRbeta diversity at day 60, it came from recipient T cells and thymic progenitors that had survived.

As regards this clonotype: Antigen: not known.

Looked up from germline, CDR1 is MNHNS and CDR2 is SASEGT. The V gene lost 6 bases and the J gene lost 7 bases, with 16 bases spanning the gap. This CDR3 is built from 15 residues. Unique molecular identifiers were used to barcode this TCRbeta library. TCRdb used MiXCR to reprocess the PCR reads, holding one entry per CDR3 protein. This table holds some 550,000 distinct CDR3 sequences, 20% to 25% found once. The sequence derives from a boy younger than two who had a stem cell transplant for acute myeloid leukemia, so the T cells may come from the graft donor. The sequencing here drew on PBMCs, mostly from graft donor cells, taken 360 days after TCRalphabeta/CD19-depleted stem cell transplant. The rearrangement joins TRBV6-1 to TRBJ1-6, with D possibly being TRBD1 (5 bases). The CDR3 DNA reads as TGTGCCAGCAGGCCCTCGGGGGTGAGGAATTCACCCCTCCACTTT. Translated: CASRPSGVRNSPLHF.